Following are 12 T cell receptor beta chains from one sample sequenced in a study of Graves' ophthalmopathy and Graves' hyperthyroidism. RNA transcripts were the template, and TCR beta CDR3 regions were amplified from them. Scientists carried out first-round RT-PCR using HTBI primers and then a second-round multiplex PCR. TCRdb re-analysed the multiplex PCR reads in MiXCR, keeping a single row per CDR3 protein. The sample holds about 600,000 distinct CDR3 sequences, under 45% seen once. Sequencing used peripheral blood or thyroid tissue (not recorded which). These receptors originate from an adult man with Graves' hyperthyroidism.

This clonotype showed up many times. This chain joins TRBV20-1 and TRBJ2-7; 8 nucleotides agree with TRBD2. Germline CDR1 DFQATT, CDR2 SNEGSKA (reference sequence). V trimming: 1 base; J trimming: 6 bases; junction bases outside the gene matches: 5. The CDR3 has 13 amino acids. The CDR3 protein is CSARAGLGSEQYF. CDR3 DNA sequence: TGCAGTGCTAGAGCGGGACTAGGCAGCGAGCAGTACTTC.

J is TRBJ1-2 and V is TRBV25-1, with D maybe TRBD1 (6 bases). Looked up from germline, CDR1 is MGHDK and CDR2 is SYGVNS. V lost 4 bases and J lost 4, with 13 bases in between. CDR3 length equals 14 residues. The CDR3 protein is CASSATDSSYGYTF. DNA for the CDR3: TGTGCCAGCAGTGCCACGGACAGTAGCTATGGCTACACCTTC.

Note on this clonotype: A much larger clone is a single base away; this may be a read error. The chain employs TRBV14 and TRBJ2-7, with TRBD1 identical over 10 bases. Germline V gene sequence: CDR1 SGHDN, CDR2 FVKESK. The CDR3 contains 16 residues. CDR3 sequence reads: CASSLLAGQGSDERYF. The CDR3 nucleotides read TGTGCCAGCAGCCTCTTGGCGGGACAGGGGTCGGACGAGCGGTACTTC.

This clonotype was seen more than once but under ten times. This CDR3 is CASSPLGESRYEQYF. Written as DNA, the CDR3 is TGTGCCAGCAGTCCCTTAGGGGAGAGTCGCTACGAGCAGTACTTC. V is TRBV2 and J is TRBJ2-7; the D gene could be TRBD1 or TRBD2 (5 bases each). Germline CDR1 reads SNHLY; CDR2 reads FYNNEI. V was cut by 5 bases and J by 3 bases, with 17 bases left in between. This CDR3 contains 15 residues.

This clonotype was counted ten times or more. The chain employs TRBV6-5 and TRBJ2-7; D not resolved. V was pared by 2 bases and J by 5 bases, with 10 bases between. Germline V gives CDR1 MNHEY, CDR2 SVGAGI. This CDR3 spans 13 amino acids. The DNA for the CDR3 is TGTGCCAGCAGTTACAAGGAGTCCAACGAGCAGTACTTC. Translating it yields CASSYKESNEQYF.

The chain recombines TRBV6-5 with TRBJ1-4, with D perhaps TRBD1 (6 bases). This CDR3 spans 14 amino acids. Trimming cost V 6 bases and J 6 bases, with 14 bases left between them. In germline, CDR1 is MNHEY, CDR2 SVGAGI. The CDR3 loop is CASSGGQRHEKLFF. CDR3 nucleotides: TGTGCCAGCAGCGGGGGGCAGAGGCATGAAAAACTGTTTTTT.

This clonotype has a handful of counts. The chain links TRBV2 to TRBJ2-2; weak D call: TRBD1 (6 bases). This CDR3 region has 15 residues. The V gene's germline CDR1 is SNHLY and CDR2 FYNNEI. Trimming took off 4 bases at V and 1 base at J, with 10 bases between the two ends. DNA of the CDR3: TGTGCCAGCAGTGCGGACAGAATGAACACCGGGGAGCTGTTTTTT. Protein product: CASSADRMNTGELFF.

The chain links TRBV2 to TRBJ2-3; TRBD1 agrees at 9 bases. Trimming took 8 bases from V and 3 from J; bases not matched to a gene: 15. The CDR3 has 17 residues. Germline values: CDR1 SNHLY, CDR2 FYNNEI. DNA of the CDR3: TGTGCCAGCGCCAACCCGAGGGACAGGGCAAAGACAGATACGCAGTATTTT. Translation gives CASANPRDRAKTDTQYF.

This sequence joins TRBV6-6 and TRBJ1-2; D ambiguous. The CDR3 runs 16 residues. V lost 0 bases and J lost 2, with 13 bases in between. Germline loops: CDR1 MNHNY, CDR2 SVGAGI (reference sequence). The chain's CDR3 is CASSYSVLSPNYGYTF. CDR3 in DNA: TGTGCCAGCAGTTACTCGGTGTTAAGTCCGAACTATGGCTACACCTTC.

This clonotype showed up many times. V gene TRBV24-1 combines with J gene TRBJ2-5; perhaps D is TRBD1 or TRBD2 (5 bases each). This CDR3 has 16 amino acids. V was trimmed by 3 bases and J by 0 bases, leaving 13 bases between them. The V gene's germline CDR1 is KGHDR and CDR2 SFDVKD. CDR3 region: CATSDTGQEDQETQYF. The CDR3 DNA reads as TGTGCCACCAGTGATACGGGGCAGGAGGACCAAGAGACCCAGTACTTC.

This clonotype was counted ten times or more. This chain connects TRBV6-5 to TRBJ2-5; no clear D. V shed 6 bases and J shed 5 bases, with 7 bases lying between them. The CDR3 has 11 residues. CDR1 is MNHEY, CDR2 SVGAGI, per germline. The CDR3 here is CASSYKETQYF. The CDR3 DNA reads TGTGCCAGCAGCTACAAGGAGACCCAGTACTTC.

The V and J genes are TRBV12-3 or TRBV12-4 and TRBJ2-5; D assignment may be TRBD1 or TRBD2 (5 bases each). There are 15 residues in the CDR3. Trimming took off 5 bases at V and 1 base at J, with 14 bases between the two ends. CDR3 DNA sequence: TGTGCCAGCAGTAGAGGGGAACTATCCCAAGAGACCCAGTACTTC. Translating gives CASSRGELSQETQYF.